The sequence of this T cell receptor beta chain was determined in a study of human T cells and chemical hapten exposure. Whole-study findings and limits: TCRs above 1 in 1000 frequency did not change with DPC sensitization.

On this clonotype itself: Antigen specificity is unknown. Mismatch with germline at one junction end may stem from a read error.

Time point noted: healthy volunteer bleed at 2 weeks. It was from unfractionated whole blood that total RNA was extracted. This CDR3 has 14 amino acids. Per the germline V gene, CDR1 is MDHEN and CDR2 is SYDVKM. One entry per CDR3 protein, called by TCRdb with MiXCR from the RACE reads. The profile shows about 45,000 distinct CDR3 sequences, roughly 4.1% of them singletons. The rearrangement uses TRBV28 and TRBJ1-3; D is undetermined. Source material: whole blood. This TCR was sampled from a human donor in good health. Some clones in this sample may be carry-over from other donors' samples. The CDR3 bases are TGTGCCAGCAGTTTAAAGTTTGGTGCACCCCTGGTTCATTTT. This translates into CASSLKFGAPLVHF.